The 17 T cell receptor beta chains listed next were all sequenced from one sample in a study of cytomegalovirus exposure and HLA in healthy donors (dated by TCRdb to about 2017). The library was prepared using the immunoSEQ multiplex PCR assay. The multiplex PCR relied on a mix of 60 forward primers for TCR Vbeta segments and 13 reverse primers for TCR Jbeta segments. TCRdb limited this immuneACCESS table to in-frame rearrangements with V and J called. A share of clones is missing; checked studies link under half to unresolved V genes, and the rest is unexplained. The sample data list 85,000 to 130,000 clones, and 79% of these were observed just once. Of the sample, around 4% is held by the ten largest clones. Sequences were obtained from PBMCs. Receptor source: a female donor in good health and CMV-seropositive.

The chain couples TRBV6-5 to TRBJ2-2; D is perhaps TRBD1 (6 bases). The CDR3 loop spans 14 amino acids. V was shortened by 0 bases and J by 7 bases, with 9 bases between the two germline ends. Germline V lookup: CDR1 MNHEY, CDR2 SVGAGI. Here the CDR3 reads CASSYSIGGGELFF. In DNA form, the CDR3 reads TGTGCCAGCAGTTACTCGATAGGGGGCGGGGAGCTGTTTTTT.

This sequence joins TRBV27 and TRBJ2-1; D unclear. Germline-derived CDR1 and CDR2 are MNHEY and SMNVEV (reference sequence). The CDR3 totals 14 residues. Trimming shortened V by 8 bases and J by 0 bases, and 11 bases separated the two germline ends. Here the CDR3 DNA reads TGTGCCAGCTCTCGGAGCGACTCCTACAATGAGCAGTTCTTC. Translation: CASSRSDSYNEQFF.

The chain uses TRBV4-3 and TRBJ2-1; 8 nucleotides align to TRBD2. The CDR3 consists of 15 residues. From germline, CDR1 is LGHNA and CDR2 YSLEER. The V and J ends lost 0 bases and 6 bases, in that order; junction bases with no gene match: 4. The CDR3 DNA reads as TGCGCCAGCAGCCAAGACGCGAGCGGGGGCAATGAGCAGTTCTTC. It encodes CASSQDASGGNEQFF.

The chain employs TRBV6-4 and TRBJ2-3; possibly TRBD2 for D (5 bases). The CDR3 consists of 15 residues. The germline gives CDR1 MRHNA, CDR2 SNTAGT. The V and J ends lost 8 bases and 0 bases respectively, with 15 bases between them. The CDR3 protein is CASSRETASTDTQYF. DNA of the CDR3: TGTGCCAGCTCACGGGAAACAGCTAGCACAGATACGCAGTATTTT.

A single count supports this clone. The chain joins TRBV5-1 to TRBJ1-1; D gene uncertain. The germline CDR1 and CDR2 sequences are SGHRS and YFSETQ. Trimming removed 0 bases at V and 3 bases at J, with 6 bases between. The CDR3 is made up of 13 amino acids. The CDR3 region has the DNA TGCGCCAGCAGCTTGGTTAGCTACACTGAAGCTTTCTTT. Protein product: CASSLVSYTEAFF. The full variable domain, its missing parts supplied by reference TRBV5-1 and TRBJ1-1, is KAGVTQTPRYLIKTRGQQVTLSCSPISGHRSVSWYQQTPGQGLQFLFEYFSETQRNKGNFPGRFSGRQFSNSRSEMNVSTLELGDSALYLCASSLVSYTEAFFGQGTRLTVV.

V usage is TRBV5-1 and J usage is TRBJ1-3; a possible D gene is TRBD1 (6 bases). Germline CDR1 SGHRS, CDR2 YFSETQ. The V end lost 0 bases, the J end lost 0 bases, and 10 bases lay between the germline ends. The CDR3 is 16 amino acids. In DNA, the CDR3 is TGCGCCAGCAGCTTGGCCGTGGGGGCCTCTGGAAACACCATATATTTT. Amino acids: CASSLAVGASGNTIYF. The entire variable domain, with the rest obtained from reference TRBV5-1 and TRBJ1-3, is as follows: KAGVTQTPRYLIKTRGQQVTLSCSPISGHRSVSWYQQTPGQGLQFLFEYFSETQRNKGNFPGRFSGRQFSNSRSEMNVSTLELGDSALYLCASSLAVGASGNTIYFGEGSWLTVV.

The chain combines TRBV27 with TRBJ2-3; D not resolved. Germline CDR1 MNHEY, CDR2 SMNVEV (reference sequence). Trimming shortened V by 3 bases and J by 5 bases, and 9 bases separated the two germline ends. This CDR3 region has 13 residues. This CDR3 is CASSFVRGDTQYF. The CDR3 region has the DNA TGTGCCAGCAGTTTTGTTAGAGGAGATACGCAGTATTTT.

The chain is built from TRBV18 and TRBJ1-3; D remains ambiguous. Trimming cost V 3 bases and J 0 bases, with 15 bases left between them. The CDR3 length is 17 residues. Germline V lookup: CDR1 KGHSH, CDR2 LQKENI. CDR3: CASSPKYEFYSGNTIYF. In DNA form, the CDR3 reads TGTGCCAGCTCACCGAAATATGAGTTCTACTCTGGAAACACCATATATTTT.

The rearrangement joins TRBV4-1 to TRBJ2-7, with 9 bases matching TRBD1. The germline V gene encodes CDR1 MGHRA and CDR2 YSYEKL. The ends lost 5 bases at V and 7 bases at J; junction bases unmatched: 6. The CDR3 is made up of 13 amino acids. DNA for the CDR3: TGCGCCAGCAGCGGGACAGGGACAGAAGAGCAGTACTTC. It encodes CASSGTGTEEQYF.

A few counts support this clone. This sequence joins TRBV18 and TRBJ2-7; 9 nucleotides match TRBD1. The length of the CDR3 is 13 residues. Germline V gene sequence: CDR1 KGHSH, CDR2 LQKENI. V dropped 3 bases and J dropped 6; count of bases not matched to a gene: 3. CDR3 region: CASSPGQGIEQYF. CDR3 in DNA: TGTGCCAGCTCACCGGGACAGGGTATCGAGCAGTACTTC. Supplemented by reference TRBV18 and TRBJ2-7, the full variable domain reads NAGVMQNPRHLVRRRGQEARLRCSPMKGHSHVYWYRQLPEEGLKFMVYLQKENIIDESGMPKERFSAEFPKEGPSILRIQQVVRGDSAAYFCASSPGQGIEQYFGPGTRLTVT.

This chain connects TRBV27 to TRBJ1-3; 10 bases are a match to TRBD1. V lost 0 bases and J lost 3; bases outside the gene matches: 8. The germline V gene has CDR1 MNHEY and CDR2 SMNVEV (reference sequence). This CDR3 is 18 amino acids long. CDR3 in DNA: TGTGCCAGCAGTTTATCGATTTTGGGACAGGGGAGTGGAAACACCATATATTTT. It translates to CASSLSILGQGSGNTIYF.

The gene calls are TRBV4-2 and TRBJ2-7; 12 positions agree with TRBD2. CDR1 and CDR2 from the germline V gene are LGHNA and YNFKEQ. Trimming took 0 bases from V and 3 from J; bases not matched to a gene: 3. The CDR3 has 16 residues. The CDR3 DNA reads TGTGCCAGCAGCCAAGAGCTAGCGGGAGGGCACTACGAGCAGTACTTC. It specifies CASSQELAGGHYEQYF.

This chain connects TRBV10-3 to TRBJ2-2, with unresolved D. Per germline, CDR1 ENHRY and CDR2 SYGVKD. Trimming cost V 4 bases and J 0 bases, with 9 bases left between them. CDR3 length equals 15 residues. CDR3 protein: CAISGSTTNTGELFF. The CDR3 DNA is TGTGCCATCAGTGGAAGCACCACGAACACCGGGGAGCTGTTTTTT.

The rearrangement links TRBV4-3 to TRBJ2-7, with D unresolved. V was shortened by 4 bases and J by 0 bases, with 10 bases between the two germline ends. Germline-derived CDR1 and CDR2 are LGHNA and YSLEER. The CDR3 loop spans 14 amino acids. The CDR3, as DNA: TGCGCCAGCAGCCCCTACCGTACCTCCTACGAGCAGTACTTC. It specifies CASSPYRTSYEQYF.

This clone is classed as medium-sized. This chain connects TRBV11-2 to TRBJ2-7; D is possibly TRBD1 (6 bases). Germline V gene lookup returns CDR1 SGHAT and CDR2 FQNNGV. V was trimmed by 5 bases and J by 2 bases, leaving 10 bases between them. The CDR3 runs 13 residues. CDR3 in amino acids: CASSSRGPYEQYF. For the CDR3, the DNA is TGTGCCAGCAGCAGCAGGGGTCCCTACGAGCAGTACTTC.

The J gene is TRBJ1-2, the V gene TRBV9; 7 bases are shared with TRBD1. Trimming cost V 7 bases and J 8 bases; bases outside gene matches: 14. The CDR3 length is 14 residues. Per germline, CDR1 SGDLS and CDR2 YYNGEE. In nucleotides, the CDR3 is TGTGCCAGCGGCCCAAACGGGAGGGGGCACGGCTACACCTTC. Its protein is CASGPNGRGHGYTF.

This chain joins TRBV10-3 and TRBJ1-1; TRBD1 might be the D (5 bases). The CDR3 consists of 14 residues. The V end was cut by 4 bases, the J end by 6 bases, with 15 bases between. Germline V gene sequence: CDR1 ENHRY, CDR2 SYGVKD. CDR3 bases: TGTGCCATCAGTGCGCTGGGGGAGGGGTCTGAAGCTTTCTTT. This encodes CAISALGEGSEAFF.